The subject of this entry is one TCR beta chain. Its target is unknown. This sample is drawn from a study of cytomegalovirus exposure and HLA in healthy donors. Study-level points and caveats: The authors later found most CMV-associated TCR beta chains appeared HLA-restricted. TCR beta chains numbering more than 150 were designated cytomegalovirus-associated.

The CDR3 has 12 residues. CDR1 is SGHDN, CDR2 FVKESK, per germline. The ends were cut back, 11 bases at V and 2 bases at J, with 12 bases in the middle. In the PCR, 60 Vbeta and 13 Jbeta primers were used. Profiled with immunoSEQ multiplex PCR; TCRdb holds only in-frame clones, not every one. This sample has about 130,000 clones; around four fifths occur once, and the top ten carry roughly 2.5%. The V call is TRBV14, the J call TRBJ1-1, with a weak D call TRBD1 (5 bases). The TCR comes from a boy aged 2-15 years in good health and CMV-seronegative. Sequencing used PBMCs. CDR3 loop: CASAGLNTEAFF. The DNA for the CDR3 is TGTGCCTCTGCAGGGCTCAACACTGAAGCTTTCTTT.